This passage covers 27 T cell receptor beta chains from one sample sequenced in a study of cytomegalovirus exposure and HLA in healthy donors. Profiling relied on immunoSEQ multiplex PCR, and the TCRdb table lists in-frame clones only, not all of them. This sample has around 180,000 clones; approximately 88% occur once, and the top ten carry less than 8.5%. Sequenced sample: PBMCs. These receptor sequences come from a man aged 18 to 29 in good health and CMV-seropositive.

This sequence joins TRBV4-1 and TRBJ2-7; the D gene is possibly TRBD2 (5 bases). Germline CDR1 is MGHRA and CDR2 is YSYEKL. The CDR3 covers 15 residues. V was trimmed by 1 base and J by 3 bases, leaving 13 bases between them. The CDR3 coding sequence is TGCGCCAGCAGCCAAGTGGCAAGCGGACGCTACGAGCAGTACTTC. This translates into CASSQVASGRYEQYF.

The rearrangement links TRBV13 to TRBJ2-1; 8 nucleotides match TRBD2. Germline V gives CDR1 PRHDT, CDR2 FYEKMQ (reference sequence). J was trimmed by 4 bases and V by 5 bases; bases with no gene match: 7. This CDR3 has 15 amino acids. The CDR3, as DNA: TGTGCCAGCAGCCCCCGGGCGGGAGGATACAATGAGCAGTTCTTC. This sequence encodes CASSPRAGGYNEQFF.

J is TRBJ2-1 and V is TRBV12-5; TRBD2 matches at 13 bases. This CDR3 is 17 amino acids long. Germline CDR1 and CDR2: LGHNT and FRNRAP. With 0 bases clipped from V and 7 bases from J, the junction kept 6 bases outside the gene matches. The CDR3 sequence is CASGLVQGLAGPNEQFF. The CDR3 DNA is TGTGCTAGTGGTTTGGTACAGGGACTAGCGGGGCCGAATGAGCAGTTCTTC.

The rearrangement uses TRBV5-1 and TRBJ1-4, with D possibly TRBD1 on 5 matching bases. The V gene lost 0 bases and the J gene lost 4 bases, with 7 bases spanning the gap. The CDR3 spans 14 residues. Germline-derived CDR1 and CDR2 are SGHRS and YFSETQ. CDR3 residues: CASSLGQSNEKLFF. CDR3 DNA sequence: TGCGCCAGCAGCTTGGGACAGAGTAATGAAAAACTGTTTTTT.

The genes are TRBV4-3 and TRBJ2-2, with D unclear. The CDR3 extends over 16 amino acids. The ends were cut back, 2 bases at V and 3 bases at J, with 13 bases in the middle. Germline V gene data show CDR1 as LGHNA and CDR2 as YSLEER. CDR3 sequence reads: CASSQIPNLHTGELFF. The CDR3 DNA follows: TGCGCCAGCAGCCAAATTCCTAACCTCCACACCGGGGAGCTGTTTTTT.

The CDR3 region has the DNA TGTGCCAGTACCCCCGATTGGGGAGGGGCTGTCTATGGCTACACCTTC. It codes for CASTPDWGGAVYGYTF. The chain recombines TRBV19 with TRBJ1-2; D perhaps matches TRBD1 (5 bases). The CDR3 covers 16 residues. V lost 7 bases to trimming and J lost 4 bases, with 22 bases between them. The germline V gene has CDR1 LNHDA and CDR2 SQIVND (reference sequence). Together with reference TRBV19 and TRBJ1-2, the CDR3 gives the full variable domain: DGGITQSPKYLFRKEGQNVTLSCEQNLNHDAMYWYRQDPGQGLRLIYYSQIVNDFQKGDIAEGYSVSREKKESFPLTVTSAQKNPTAFYLCASTPDWGGAVYGYTFGSGTRLTVV.

The chain joins TRBV11-2 to TRBJ2-7; tentatively, D is TRBD1 (6 bases). The CDR3 spans 14 residues. Trimming stripped 5 bases from V and 0 bases from J, with 11 bases between. Germline V gene lookup returns CDR1 SGHAT and CDR2 FQNNGV. The CDR3 region has the DNA TGTGCCAGCAGCCCCGGGACAAGCTCCTACGAGCAGTACTTC. This sequence encodes CASSPGTSSYEQYF.

The chain links TRBV7-3 to TRBJ2-1; TRBD2 might be the D (6 bases). Trimming shortened V by 8 bases and J by 4 bases, and 15 bases separated the two germline ends. CDR3 length: 14 residues. Germline V CDR1 and CDR2: SGHTA, FQGTGA. The CDR3, as DNA: TGTGCCAGCGCGGAGCGGGCCAATTACAATGAGCAGTTCTTC. It encodes CASAERANYNEQFF.

The rearrangement joins TRBV28 to TRBJ2-5; 7 bases match TRBD2. V lost 5 bases and J lost 5; bases outside the gene matches: 11. The CDR3 is made up of 15 amino acids. Germline CDR1 reads MDHEN; CDR2 reads SYDVKM. The CDR3 reads CASSPASGAKETQYF. The CDR3 coding sequence is TGTGCCAGCAGTCCCGCTAGCGGAGCAAAGGAGACCCAGTACTTC.

The V call is TRBV5-4, the J call TRBJ2-7; 8 positions match TRBD1. Germline loops: CDR1 SGHNT, CDR2 YYREEE (reference sequence). There are 14 residues in the CDR3. The V and J ends lost 4 bases and 2 bases, in that order; junction bases with no gene match: 5. CDR3 sequence reads: CASSPDREPYEQYF. DNA for the CDR3: TGTGCCAGCAGCCCGGACAGGGAACCCTACGAGCAGTACTTC.

The J gene is TRBJ2-7, the V gene TRBV6-5; D might be TRBD2 (6 bases). This CDR3 spans 15 amino acids. V lost 0 bases to trimming and J lost 2 bases, with 11 bases between them. Germline CDR1 reads MNHEY; CDR2 reads SVGAGI. The CDR3 DNA reads TGTGCCAGCAGTTACTCCCGGGACTCAACCTACGAGCAGTACTTC. Translating gives CASSYSRDSTYEQYF.

J is TRBJ2-7 and V is TRBV7-2, with D maybe TRBD2 (5 bases). With 4 bases removed from V and 2 bases from J, the gap between germline ends came to 12 bases. This CDR3 has 14 residues. Per germline, CDR1 SGHTA and CDR2 FQGNSA. The CDR3 DNA sequence: TGTGCCAGCAGCTCCAATAGCGTAGCCTACGAGCAGTACTTC. Its protein product is CASSSNSVAYEQYF.

This clone was picked up one time. The CDR3 region is CASSLVSGAAYEQYF. The CDR3 DNA is TGTGCCAGCAGCTTGGTCAGTGGGGCCGCCTACGAGCAGTACTTC. The genes are TRBV5-8 and TRBJ2-7; D possibly corresponds to TRBD1 (5 bases). V was pared by 0 bases and J by 2 bases, with 12 bases between. From germline, CDR1 is SGHTS and CDR2 YDEGEE. The CDR3 totals 15 residues.

The chain uses TRBV7-7 and TRBJ2-5; TRBD1 agrees at 8 bases. The CDR3 has 15 residues. Germline V gives CDR1 SSHAT, CDR2 FNYEAQ (reference sequence). J lost 0 bases, V lost 4 bases, and 4 bases had no gene match. The CDR3 DNA follows: TGTGCCAGCAGCTCCTGGACAGGGAACCAAGAGACCCAGTACTTC. Protein sequence: CASSSWTGNQETQYF. The whole variable domain, remainder taken from reference TRBV7-7 and TRBJ2-5, is GAGVSQSPRYKVTKRGQDVTLRCDPISSHATLYWYQQALGQGPEFLTYFNYEAQPDKSGLPSDRFSAERPEGSISTLTIQRTEQRDSAMYRCASSSWTGNQETQYFGPGTRLLVL.

The V and J genes are TRBV27 and TRBJ1-1; 7 bases line up with TRBD1. Germline V lookup: CDR1 MNHEY, CDR2 SMNVEV (reference sequence). The CDR3 length is 13 residues. Trimming cost V 6 bases and J 4 bases; bases outside gene matches: 5. The CDR3 loop reads CASRTYRGTEAFF. The CDR3 bases are TGTGCCAGCAGAACGTACAGGGGCACTGAAGCTTTCTTT.

V usage is TRBV28 and J usage is TRBJ1-2; TRBD1 aligns across 9 bases. Germline lookup yields CDR1 MDHEN and CDR2 SYDVKM. This CDR3 region has 17 residues. Unmatched junction bases numbered 13, after V lost 5 bases and J lost 3 bases. CDR3 coding DNA: TGTGCCAGCAGTCCGACCGGGACAGGGAACCTTTACTATGGCTACACCTTC. It yields the protein CASSPTGTGNLYYGYTF.

The chain couples TRBV5-1 to TRBJ2-3; possible D gene TRBD1, 6 bases. This CDR3 has 12 residues. CDR1 is SGHRS and CDR2 is YFSETQ in the germline V gene. Trimming stripped 7 bases from V and 2 bases from J, with 8 bases between. Written as DNA, the CDR3 is TGCGCCAGCCAGGGGAACACAGATACGCAGTATTTT. Translated, it gives CASQGNTDTQYF.

This chain connects TRBV5-4 to TRBJ2-5; 13 positions agree with TRBD2. After removal of 5 bases from V and 5 bases from J, the junction contained 9 bases not matched to a gene. CDR1 is SGHNT, CDR2 YYREEE, per germline (reference sequence). The CDR3 has 16 amino acids. The DNA of the CDR3 is TGTGCCAGCAGAGAAGGGACTAGCGGGATGGTCGAGACCCAGTACTTC. Protein sequence: CASREGTSGMVETQYF.

The chain links TRBV7-8 to TRBJ2-7; 8 nucleotides agree with TRBD2. The V segment lost 5 bases and the J segment 6 bases; nucleotides outside the gene matches: 6. This CDR3 is 13 amino acids long. Germline V gives CDR1 SGHVS, CDR2 FQNEAQ. The DNA for the CDR3 is TGTGCCAGCAGCCCAATTCGGGGGGGCGAGCAGTACTTC. Its translation is CASSPIRGGEQYF.

Points on this clone: The sample carries other DNA sequences with the same CDR3. The V and J genes are TRBV9 and TRBJ1-5, with D maybe TRBD1 (5 bases). CDR1 and CDR2 (germline): SGDLS, YYNGEE. The CDR3 is 15 residues long. Trimming took off 2 bases at V and 0 bases at J, with 9 bases between the two ends. CDR3 sequence reads: CASSVDSYSNQPQHF. The DNA for the CDR3 is TGTGCCAGCAGCGTCGACAGTTATAGCAATCAGCCCCAGCATTTT.

This clone occurred once. V and J are TRBV5-1 and TRBJ2-7; perhaps TRBD1 as D (6 bases). The CDR3 extends over 14 amino acids. The V and J ends lost 0 bases and 3 bases respectively, with 10 bases between them. Germline V lookup: CDR1 SGHRS, CDR2 YFSETQ. The CDR3 here is CASSLERGNYEQYF. CDR3 in DNA: TGCGCCAGCAGCTTGGAGAGGGGGAACTACGAGCAGTACTTC.

CDR3 amino acids: CASSKGLSDREGNQPQHF. The CDR3 bases are TGTGCCAGCAGTAAAGGCCTCAGTGACAGGGAAGGAAATCAGCCCCAGCATTTT. The J gene is TRBJ1-5, the V gene TRBV28; 7 bases agree with TRBD1. J gave up 4 bases and V 5 bases, and 17 bases lay outside the gene matches. The CDR3 has 18 residues. Looked up from germline, CDR1 is MDHEN and CDR2 is SYDVKM.

J is TRBJ1-1 and V is TRBV6-5, with D possibly matching TRBD1 (6 bases). This CDR3 has 15 amino acids. Looked up from germline, CDR1 is MNHEY and CDR2 is SVGAGI. Deletions cut 5 bases from V and 4 bases from J, with 17 bases between. CDR3 coding DNA: TGTGCCAGCAGTACCCGGGACACTCAGGGCACTGAAGCTTTCTTT. Its translation is CASSTRDTQGTEAFF.

The chain links TRBV18 to TRBJ1-1, with 7 nucleotides matching TRBD1. Germline V gene lookup returns CDR1 KGHSH and CDR2 LQKENI. The CDR3 runs to 14 residues. After removal of 3 bases from V and 6 bases from J, the junction contained 7 bases not matched to a gene. The CDR3 sequence: CASSPGDSPSEAFF. DNA for the CDR3: TGTGCCAGCTCACCTGGGGACAGCCCCTCTGAAGCTTTCTTT.

The genes are TRBV30 and TRBJ1-1; 11 bases line up with TRBD1. The CDR3 loop spans 17 amino acids. Germline trimming cut 5 bases from V and 0 bases from J; bases unmatched to any gene: 11. Per germline, CDR1 GTSNPN and CDR2 SVGIG (reference sequence). The CDR3 sequence: CAWRDRGLLTLNTEAFF. CDR3 nucleotide sequence: TGTGCCTGGCGGGACAGGGGGTTGCTTACTCTGAACACTGAAGCTTTCTTT.

The DNA for the CDR3 is TGTGCCAGCAGTTGGGGGCACGGTGAAAAACTGTTTTTT. Protein product: CASSWGHGEKLFF. The rearrangement uses TRBV27 and TRBJ1-4; TRBD1 is a possible D gene (6 bases). V lost 4 bases and J lost 7, with 10 bases in between. This CDR3 region has 13 residues. CDR1 and CDR2 from the germline V gene are MNHEY and SMNVEV (reference sequence).

The chain is built from TRBV2 and TRBJ2-7, with D possibly being TRBD2 (5 bases). The CDR3 contains 15 residues. Germline CDR1 is SNHLY and CDR2 is FYNNEI. V gave up 5 bases and J gave up 2 bases, with 16 bases separating them. CDR3 residues: CASSPVAAAAYEQYF. The DNA of the CDR3 is TGTGCCAGCAGTCCGGTTGCAGCGGCCGCCTACGAGCAGTACTTC.